Below, 29 T cell receptor beta chains from the same sample are listed, as sequenced in a study of T cell changes during pregnancy in multiple sclerosis. Data came from immunoSEQ multiplex PCR; TCRdb stores just in-frame clones and leaves some out. This sample has tens of thousands of clones, with almost 90% found just once. Source: peripheral blood, taken in the second trimester of pregnancy. Source of these receptors: a female donor in good health, enrolled as a control in a pregnancy study.

The count of this clone is one. V is TRBV6-5 and J is TRBJ1-2; D ambiguous. This CDR3 comprises 12 residues. V was cut by 5 bases and J by 0 bases, with 4 bases left in between. In germline, CDR1 is MNHEY, CDR2 SVGAGI. CDR3 nucleotide sequence: TGTGCCAGCAGTCCCTCTAACTATGGCTACACCTTC. Encoded protein: CASSPSNYGYTF.

The V gene is TRBV5-1, the J gene TRBJ2-2, with D uncertain. V lost 3 bases and J 3 bases, leaving 9 bases between the germline ends. The V gene's germline CDR1 is SGHRS and CDR2 YFSETQ. The CDR3 extends over 14 amino acids. This CDR3 is CASSSQADTGELFF. The DNA for the CDR3 is TGCGCCAGCAGCTCCCAGGCTGACACCGGGGAGCTGTTTTTT.

This clone has just a few counts. The chain employs TRBV19 and TRBJ1-2, with 7 bases identical to TRBD1. There are 15 residues in the CDR3. The V and J ends lost 5 bases and 3 bases, in that order; junction bases with no gene match: 9. Germline V gene lookup returns CDR1 LNHDA and CDR2 SQIVND (reference sequence). The CDR3 region has the DNA TGTGCCAGTAGTGTCGCTACCGGGACAGACTATGGCTACACCTTC. Encoded protein: CASSVATGTDYGYTF.

The chain combines TRBV14 with TRBJ2-7, with a weak D call TRBD1 (6 bases). This CDR3 spans 20 amino acids. Germline V CDR1 and CDR2: SGHDN, FVKESK. V shed 4 bases and J shed 1 base, with 29 bases lying between them. In DNA, the CDR3 is TGTGCCAGCAGCCTCACCTTTGGGGCAATTACGGGACAACCATCCTACGAGCAGTACTTC. Translation gives CASSLTFGAITGQPSYEQYF.

This chain connects TRBV9 to TRBJ2-5, with 9 bases lining up with TRBD2. The CDR3 sequence is 15 residues long. With V trimmed by 5 bases and J by 3 bases, 8 bases remained unmatched. Germline CDR1 is SGDLS and CDR2 is YYNGEE. CDR3 in amino acids: CASSMPGLAKETQYF. DNA for the CDR3: TGTGCCAGCAGTATGCCGGGACTAGCAAAAGAGACCCAGTACTTC.

This clone was seen a single time. V and J are TRBV19 and TRBJ1-3; D is possibly TRBD1 (5 bases). The length of the CDR3 is 14 residues. Trimming pared 3 bases from V and 5 bases from J, leaving 11 bases between. Germline V lookup: CDR1 LNHDA, CDR2 SQIVND (reference sequence). The CDR3 nucleotides are TGTGCCAGTAGTATGGGGGGGATGCGAAACACCATATATTTT. It encodes CASSMGGMRNTIYF.

CDR3 DNA: TGTGCCTGGAGTGTACGGGAAGGGAACTATGGCTACACCTTC. This sequence encodes CAWSVREGNYGYTF. The chain couples TRBV30 to TRBJ1-2; D remains unclear. Germline V gene sequence: CDR1 GTSNPN, CDR2 SVGIG (reference sequence). This CDR3 has 14 amino acids. V was cut by 0 bases and J by 2 bases, with 10 bases left in between. The full variable domain, with the rest looked up from reference TRBV30 and TRBJ1-2, is SQTIHQWPATLVQPVGSPLSLECTVEGTSNPNLYWYRQAAGRGLQLLFYSVGIGQISSEVPQNLSASRPQDRQFILSSKKLLLSDSGFYLCAWSVREGNYGYTFGSGTRLTVV.

The J gene is TRBJ1-2, the V gene TRBV11-2; 10 bases are a match to TRBD1. J lost 3 bases, V lost 5 bases, and 18 bases had no gene match. This CDR3 comprises 19 residues. Germline V gives CDR1 SGHAT, CDR2 FQNNGV. CDR3 protein: CASSDILYSGTGEDYGYTF. In nucleotides, the CDR3 is TGTGCCAGCAGCGATATCCTCTATTCCGGGACAGGGGAAGACTATGGCTACACCTTC. The entire variable domain, with the rest obtained from reference TRBV11-2 and TRBJ1-2, is as follows: EAGVAQSPRYKIIEKRQSVAFWCNPISGHATLYWYQQILGQGPKLLIQFQNNGVVDDSQLPKDRFSAERLKGVDSTLKIQPAKLEDSAVYLCASSDILYSGTGEDYGYTFGSGTRLTVV.

The chain combines TRBV19 with TRBJ2-1, with TRBD1 identical over 7 bases. Unmatched junction bases numbered 10, after V lost 5 bases and J lost 9 bases. Germline CDR1 reads LNHDA; CDR2 reads SQIVND (reference sequence). The CDR3 covers 14 residues. The CDR3 bases are TGTGCCAGTAGTGGAGACAGGGACAGAAGTGAGCAGTTCTTC. Translation: CASSGDRDRSEQFF.

This rearrangement joins TRBV9 to TRBJ2-3; 10 bases map to TRBD2. Germline loops: CDR1 SGDLS, CDR2 YYNGEE. The CDR3 is 15 amino acids. V lost 4 bases, J lost 2 bases, and 4 bases stayed unmatched. Written as DNA, the CDR3 is TGTGCCAGCAGCCCCGGGACTAGCGTCACAGATACGCAGTATTTT. It translates to CASSPGTSVTDTQYF.

The rearrangement links TRBV27 to TRBJ2-3; the D gene is possibly TRBD2 (5 bases). V lost 6 bases and J lost 7, with 20 bases in between. Germline V gene data show CDR1 as MNHEY and CDR2 as SMNVEV (reference sequence). The CDR3 is 15 residues long. In DNA, the CDR3 is TGTGCCAGCAGAATAAGTGTGGGTGAGGGCAATACGCAGTATTTT. Translation gives CASRISVGEGNTQYF.

V is TRBV5-1 and J is TRBJ1-3; 7 nucleotides match TRBD1. The germline V gene encodes CDR1 SGHRS and CDR2 YFSETQ. The CDR3 length is 15 residues. V lost 4 bases to trimming and J lost 0 bases; unmatched junction nucleotides: 4. CDR3 DNA sequence: TGCGCCAGCAGCCCGGGACAGACCTCTGGAAACACCATATATTTT. It is translated as CASSPGQTSGNTIYF. Complete variable domain (other parts from reference TRBV5-1 and TRBJ1-3): KAGVTQTPRYLIKTRGQQVTLSCSPISGHRSVSWYQQTPGQGLQFLFEYFSETQRNKGNFPGRFSGRQFSNSRSEMNVSTLELGDSALYLCASSPGQTSGNTIYFGEGSWLTVV.

This clone was detected a few times. V usage is TRBV6-1 and J usage is TRBJ1-1, with D perhaps matching TRBD1 (5 bases). V shed 6 bases and J shed 4 bases, with 15 bases lying between them. CDR1 and CDR2 (germline): MNHNS, SASEGT. This CDR3 comprises 14 residues. Here the CDR3 DNA reads TGTGCCAGCAGACCATTGGGGAGGGGCACTGAAGCTTTCTTT. This sequence encodes CASRPLGRGTEAFF.

This rearrangement joins TRBV7-8 to TRBJ1-5, with D possibly matching TRBD1 (5 bases). CDR3 size: 14 residues. CDR1 is SGHVS and CDR2 is FQNEAQ in the germline V gene. V lost 2 bases, J lost 11 bases, and 16 bases lay in between. The DNA of the CDR3 is TGTGCCAGCAGCTTATTCGGGGTGGGGGGGTCCCAGCATTTT. It yields the protein CASSLFGVGGSQHF. Complete variable domain (other parts from reference TRBV7-8 and TRBJ1-5): GAGVSQSPRYKVAKRGQDVALRCDPISGHVSLFWYQQALGQGPEFLTYFQNEAQLDKSGLPSDRFFAERPEGSVSTLKIQRTQQEDSAVYLCASSLFGVGGSQHFGDGTRLSIL.

This clone was detected only a few times. The chain joins TRBV7-2 to TRBJ1-1, with 7 positions matching TRBD1. The junction had 8 bases not matched to a gene; V was cut back by 5 bases and J by 11 bases. Germline V CDR1 and CDR2: SGHTA, FQGNSA. The CDR3 totals 12 residues. The CDR3: CASSPTGADAFF. The CDR3 nucleotides read TGTGCCAGCAGCCCCACAGGGGCGGATGCTTTCTTT.

V and J are TRBV6-1 and TRBJ1-5; D is unresolved. Trimming cost V 3 bases and J 9 bases, with 12 bases left between them. CDR3 length: 13 amino acids. Germline values: CDR1 MNHNS, CDR2 SASEGT. CDR3 DNA sequence: TGTGCCAGCAGTGAGGGCCAGATGGGGCCCCAGCATTTT. Translating gives CASSEGQMGPQHF.

The genes are TRBV5-1 and TRBJ2-7, with 8 bases aligning to TRBD1. V lost 0 bases and J lost 3; bases outside the gene matches: 2. Looked up from germline, CDR1 is SGHRS and CDR2 is YFSETQ. This CDR3 is built from 14 residues. DNA for the CDR3: TGCGCCAGCAGCTTGGCCACAGGGGGCTACGAGCAGTACTTC. Its protein product is CASSLATGGYEQYF. Full variable domain (rest looked up from reference TRBV5-1 and TRBJ2-7): KAGVTQTPRYLIKTRGQQVTLSCSPISGHRSVSWYQQTPGQGLQFLFEYFSETQRNKGNFPGRFSGRQFSNSRSEMNVSTLELGDSALYLCASSLATGGYEQYFGPGTRLTVT.

The chain has TRBV5-1 and TRBJ2-1; 7 bases align to TRBD1. V shed 4 bases and J 1 base; nucleotides not matched to a gene: 2. Germline lookup yields CDR1 SGHRS and CDR2 YFSETQ. CDR3 size: 14 residues. The CDR3 loop reads CASSQDRSYNEQFF. CDR3 DNA sequence: TGCGCCAGCAGCCAGGACAGGTCCTACAATGAGCAGTTCTTC. The variable domain in full, with the rest retrieved from reference TRBV5-1 and TRBJ2-1, is KAGVTQTPRYLIKTRGQQVTLSCSPISGHRSVSWYQQTPGQGLQFLFEYFSETQRNKGNFPGRFSGRQFSNSRSEMNVSTLELGDSALYLCASSQDRSYNEQFFGPGTRLTVL.

This rearrangement joins TRBV6-1 to TRBJ2-1, with 16 bases that match TRBD2. Germline V gene sequence: CDR1 MNHNS, CDR2 SASEGT. With V trimmed by 3 bases and J by 3 bases, 8 bases remained unmatched. This CDR3 has 19 amino acids. CDR3 DNA sequence: TGTGCCAGCAGTGAGGAAGGGACTAGCGGGAGGGTTATCTACAATGAGCAGTTCTTC. Encoded protein: CASSEEGTSGRVIYNEQFF.

This clone was seen only once. The chain is built from TRBV7-6 and TRBJ1-4, with 8 bases fitting TRBD1. In germline, CDR1 is SGHVS, CDR2 FNYEAQ. CDR3 length: 17 residues. V lost 5 bases and J lost 3; bases outside the gene matches: 11. CDR3 DNA: TGTGCCAGCAGCCCACACCACGACAGGGGACCTAATGAAAAACTGTTTTTT. Its translation is CASSPHHDRGPNEKLFF.

The chain employs TRBV4-1 and TRBJ1-1; no reliable D call. Germline V CDR1 and CDR2: MGHRA, YSYEKL. The length of the CDR3 is 13 residues. Trimming left V 6 bases short and J 7 bases short, with 15 bases between. In nucleotides, the CDR3 is TGCGCCAGCAGTGTCTACGTATACAGTGAAGCTTTCTTT. This translates into CASSVYVYSEAFF.

In nucleotides, the CDR3 is TGCAGCGTTGAAGGAGGGACAGGGGGCGCGGGGGGCTACACCTTC. It encodes CSVEGGTGGAGGYTF. This rearrangement joins TRBV29-1 to TRBJ1-2, with TRBD1 identical over 12 bases. Germline V lookup: CDR1 SQVTM, CDR2 ANQGSEA. This CDR3 region has 15 residues. V gave up 1 base and J gave up 8 bases; unmatched junction bases: 8.

This sequence joins TRBV6-1 and TRBJ1-2; 11 bases are shared with TRBD1. Trimming cost V 6 bases and J 6 bases; bases outside gene matches: 6. There are 14 residues in the CDR3. The germline gives CDR1 MNHNS, CDR2 SASEGT. The CDR3 nucleotides read TGTGCCAGCAGAGCCGGGACAGGGGGGGATGGCTACACCTTC. Residues: CASRAGTGGDGYTF.

The chain uses TRBV21-1 and TRBJ2-5; no DNA check was done on the table's D call, TRBD1. TRBV21-1 is shown as a pseudogene. The CDR3 length is 13 residues. CDR3 DNA: TGTGCCAGCAGCAGGGCCGACCAAGAGACCCAGTACTTC. Its translation is CASSRADQETQYF.

This rearrangement joins TRBV27 to TRBJ2-1; D is unclear. There are 13 residues in the CDR3. The germline V and J ends were trimmed by 5 bases and 0 bases, with 5 bases remaining between them. The germline V gene encodes CDR1 MNHEY and CDR2 SMNVEV (reference sequence). The CDR3 nucleotides read TGTGCCAGCAGTCCTCCCTCCTACAATGAGCAGTTCTTC. Protein: CASSPPSYNEQFF.

This rearrangement joins TRBV9 to TRBJ1-3; TRBD1 might be the D (6 bases). Per germline, CDR1 SGDLS and CDR2 YYNGEE. V was clipped by 4 bases and J by 1 base, with 18 bases between them. This CDR3 is 17 amino acids long. The CDR3 DNA follows: TGTGCCAGCAGCCTCCACAGCGGGGGCAGTTCTGGAAACACCATATATTTT. This sequence encodes CASSLHSGGSSGNTIYF.

The rearrangement uses TRBV18 and TRBJ2-3, with 10 positions matching TRBD2. The germline CDR1 and CDR2 sequences are KGHSH and LQKENI. Trimming took 2 bases from V and 9 from J; bases not matched to a gene: 2. This CDR3 is built from 13 residues. CDR3 sequence (DNA): TGTGCCAGCTCACCAACTAGCGGGAACACGCAGTATTTT. Translation gives CASSPTSGNTQYF.

This rearrangement joins TRBV19 to TRBJ2-5; D is perhaps TRBD1 (7 bases). Per the germline V gene, CDR1 is LNHDA and CDR2 is SQIVND (reference sequence). CDR3 size: 15 residues. Trimming took off 1 base at V and 4 bases at J, with 13 bases between the two ends. The CDR3, as DNA: TGTGCCAGTAGTATAGGAGGGCAGGGGGGAGAGACCCAGTACTTC. It translates to CASSIGGQGGETQYF. Complete variable domain (other parts from reference TRBV19 and TRBJ2-5): DGGITQSPKYLFRKEGQNVTLSCEQNLNHDAMYWYRQDPGQGLRLIYYSQIVNDFQKGDIAEGYSVSREKKESFPLTVTSAQKNPTAFYLCASSIGGQGGETQYFGPGTRLLVL.

The CDR3 DNA reads as TGTGCCAGCAGCTTTGGAGGGGATATCTACGAGCAGTACTTC. Translation: CASSFGGDIYEQYF. V and J are TRBV5-4 and TRBJ2-7; possibly TRBD2 for D (6 bases). Trimming left V 2 bases short and J 3 bases short, with 12 bases between. CDR1 is SGHNT and CDR2 is YYREEE in the germline V gene (reference sequence). The CDR3 is 14 amino acids.